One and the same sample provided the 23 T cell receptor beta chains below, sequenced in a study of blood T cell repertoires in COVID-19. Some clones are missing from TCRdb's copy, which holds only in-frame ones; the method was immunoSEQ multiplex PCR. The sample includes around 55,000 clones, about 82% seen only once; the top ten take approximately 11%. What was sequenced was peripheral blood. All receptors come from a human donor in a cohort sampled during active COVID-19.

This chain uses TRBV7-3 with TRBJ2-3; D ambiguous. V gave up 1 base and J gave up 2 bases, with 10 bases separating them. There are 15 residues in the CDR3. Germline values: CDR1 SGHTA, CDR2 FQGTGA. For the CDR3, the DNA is TGTGCCAGCAGCTTAAATGCACATAACACAGATACGCAGTATTTT. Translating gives CASSLNAHNTDTQYF.

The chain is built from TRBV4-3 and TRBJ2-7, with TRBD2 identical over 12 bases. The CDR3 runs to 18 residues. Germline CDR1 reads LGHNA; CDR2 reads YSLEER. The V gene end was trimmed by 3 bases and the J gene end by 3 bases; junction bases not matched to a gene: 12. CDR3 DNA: TGCGCCAGCAGCCAGCAGCTAGCGGGAGGGCCCCTAAGCTACGAGCAGTACTTC. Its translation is CASSQQLAGGPLSYEQYF.

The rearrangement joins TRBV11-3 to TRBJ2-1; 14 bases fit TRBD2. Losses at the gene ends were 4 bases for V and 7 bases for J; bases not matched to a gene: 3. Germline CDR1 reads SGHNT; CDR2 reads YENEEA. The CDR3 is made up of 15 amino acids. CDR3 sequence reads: CASSSTSGRGNEQFF. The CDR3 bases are TGTGCCAGCAGCTCGACTAGCGGGAGGGGAAATGAGCAGTTCTTC. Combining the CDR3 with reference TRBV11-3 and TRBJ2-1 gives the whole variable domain EAGVVQSPRYKIIEKKQPVAFWCNPISGHNTLYWYLQNLGQGPELLIRYENEEAVDDSQLPKDRFSAERLKGVDSTLKIQPAELGDSAVYLCASSSTSGRGNEQFFGPGTRLTVL.

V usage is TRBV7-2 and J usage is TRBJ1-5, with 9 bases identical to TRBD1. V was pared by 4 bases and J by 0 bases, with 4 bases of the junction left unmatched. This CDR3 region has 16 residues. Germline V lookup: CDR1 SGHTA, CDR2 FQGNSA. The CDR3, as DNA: TGTGCCAGCAGCTCACAGGGGGCCCTTAGCAATCAGCCCCAGCATTTT. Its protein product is CASSSQGALSNQPQHF.

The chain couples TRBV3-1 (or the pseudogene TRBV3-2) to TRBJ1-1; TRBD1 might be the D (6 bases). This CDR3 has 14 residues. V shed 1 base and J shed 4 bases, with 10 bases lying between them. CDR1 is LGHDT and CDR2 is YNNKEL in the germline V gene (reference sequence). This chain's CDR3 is CASSQGQGSTEAFF. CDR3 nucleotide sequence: TGTGCCAGCAGCCAAGGGCAGGGGAGCACTGAAGCTTTCTTT.

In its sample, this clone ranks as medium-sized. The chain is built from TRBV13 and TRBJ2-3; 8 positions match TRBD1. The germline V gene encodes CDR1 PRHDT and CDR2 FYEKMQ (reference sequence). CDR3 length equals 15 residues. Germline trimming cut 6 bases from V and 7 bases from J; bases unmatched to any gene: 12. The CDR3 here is CASSSPGTGDNTQYF. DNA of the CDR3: TGTGCCAGCAGTTCCCCCGGGACAGGAGATAATACGCAGTATTTT.

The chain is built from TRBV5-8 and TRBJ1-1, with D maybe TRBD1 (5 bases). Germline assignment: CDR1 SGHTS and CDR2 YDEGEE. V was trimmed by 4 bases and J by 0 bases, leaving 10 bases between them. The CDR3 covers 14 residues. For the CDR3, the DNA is TGTGCCAGCAGCAGAGACAGCTTGAACACTGAAGCTTTCTTT. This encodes CASSRDSLNTEAFF.

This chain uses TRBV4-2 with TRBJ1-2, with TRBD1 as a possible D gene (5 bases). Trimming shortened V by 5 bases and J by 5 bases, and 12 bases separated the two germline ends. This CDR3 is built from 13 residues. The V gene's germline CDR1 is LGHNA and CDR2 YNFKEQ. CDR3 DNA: TGTGCCAGCAGCAAACAGGAGAAGTATGGCTACACCTTC. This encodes CASSKQEKYGYTF.

CDR3 bases: TGCGCCAGCAGCTTGTCCCCGGCGGCTAGCGGACAAGAGACCCAGTACTTC. It translates to CASSLSPAASGQETQYF. This sequence joins TRBV5-1 and TRBJ2-5, with TRBD2 identical over 7 bases. Germline V gives CDR1 SGHRS, CDR2 YFSETQ. CDR3 length equals 17 residues. J lost 2 bases, V lost 1 base, and 11 bases had no gene match.

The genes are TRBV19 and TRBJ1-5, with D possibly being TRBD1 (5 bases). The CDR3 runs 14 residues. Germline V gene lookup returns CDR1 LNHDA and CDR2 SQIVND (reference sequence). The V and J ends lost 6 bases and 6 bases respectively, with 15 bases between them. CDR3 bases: TGTGCCAGTAGAATGGAGGGGCAGGGTCAGCCCCAGCATTTT. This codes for CASRMEGQGQPQHF. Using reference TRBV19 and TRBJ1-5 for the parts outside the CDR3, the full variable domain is DGGITQSPKYLFRKEGQNVTLSCEQNLNHDAMYWYRQDPGQGLRLIYYSQIVNDFQKGDIAEGYSVSREKKESFPLTVTSAQKNPTAFYLCASRMEGQGQPQHFGDGTRLSIL.

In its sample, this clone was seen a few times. The CDR3 region has the DNA TGTGCCAGCAGCCGGGACAGAGGTGAAAAACTGTTTTTT. This encodes CASSRDRGEKLFF. This chain joins TRBV5-6 and TRBJ1-4; 7 bases line up with TRBD1. Germline lookup yields CDR1 SGHDT and CDR2 YYEEEE. This CDR3 spans 13 amino acids. Unmatched junction bases numbered 4, after V lost 4 bases and J lost 7 bases.

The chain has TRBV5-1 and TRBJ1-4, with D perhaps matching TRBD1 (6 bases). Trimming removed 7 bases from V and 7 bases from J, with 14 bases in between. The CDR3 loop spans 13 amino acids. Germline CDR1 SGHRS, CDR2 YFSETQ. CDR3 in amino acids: CASGQGNGEKLFF. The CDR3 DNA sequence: TGCGCCAGCGGGCAGGGGAACGGTGAAAAACTGTTTTTT.

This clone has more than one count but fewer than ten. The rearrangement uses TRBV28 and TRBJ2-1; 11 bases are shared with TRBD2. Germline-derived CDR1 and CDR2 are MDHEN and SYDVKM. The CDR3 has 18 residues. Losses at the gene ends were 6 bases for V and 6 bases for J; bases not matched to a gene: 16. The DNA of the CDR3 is TGTGCCAGCAGCAAATCAGGGTTACTAGCGGGAGTCTCCAATGAGCAGTTCTTC. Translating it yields CASSKSGLLAGVSNEQFF.

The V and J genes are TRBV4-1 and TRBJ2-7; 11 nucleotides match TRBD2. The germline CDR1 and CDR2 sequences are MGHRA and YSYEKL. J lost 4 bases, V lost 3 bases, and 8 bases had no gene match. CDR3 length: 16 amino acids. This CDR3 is CASSHPEVAGGYEQYF. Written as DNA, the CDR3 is TGCGCCAGCAGCCATCCAGAGGTAGCGGGAGGGTACGAGCAGTACTTC.

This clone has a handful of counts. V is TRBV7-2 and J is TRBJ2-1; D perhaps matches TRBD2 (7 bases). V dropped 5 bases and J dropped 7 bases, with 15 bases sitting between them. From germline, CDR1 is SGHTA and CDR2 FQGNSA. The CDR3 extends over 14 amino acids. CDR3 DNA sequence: TGTGCCAGCAGCCCCAATAGGGGGGGTAATGAGCAGTTCTTC. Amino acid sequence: CASSPNRGGNEQFF.

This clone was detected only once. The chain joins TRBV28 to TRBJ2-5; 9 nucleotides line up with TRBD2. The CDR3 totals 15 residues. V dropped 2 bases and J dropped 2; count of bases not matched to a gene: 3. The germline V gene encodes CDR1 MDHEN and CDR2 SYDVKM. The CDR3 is CASSLAGGGQETQYF. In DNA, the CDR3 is TGTGCCAGCAGTTTAGCGGGAGGGGGTCAAGAGACCCAGTACTTC.

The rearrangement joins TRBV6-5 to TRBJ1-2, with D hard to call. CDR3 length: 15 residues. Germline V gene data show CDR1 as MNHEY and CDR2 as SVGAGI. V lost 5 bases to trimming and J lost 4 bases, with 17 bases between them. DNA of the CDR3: TGTGCCAGCAGTCCCGCTGAAGTCAGAGGCTATGGCTACACCTTC. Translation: CASSPAEVRGYGYTF.

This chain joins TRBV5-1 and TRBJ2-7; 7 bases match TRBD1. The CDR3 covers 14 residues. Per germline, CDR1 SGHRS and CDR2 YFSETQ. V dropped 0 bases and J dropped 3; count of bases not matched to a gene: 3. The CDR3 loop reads CASSLGRTGYEQYF. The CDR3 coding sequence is TGCGCCAGCAGCTTGGGCAGGACAGGCTACGAGCAGTACTTC.

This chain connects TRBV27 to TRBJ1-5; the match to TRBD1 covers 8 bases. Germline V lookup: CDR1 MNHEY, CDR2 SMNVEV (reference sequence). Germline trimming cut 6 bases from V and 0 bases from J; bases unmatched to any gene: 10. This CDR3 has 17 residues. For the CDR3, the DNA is TGTGCCAGCAGCATAACAGGGGGAGGTGGTAGCAATCAGCCCCAGCATTTT. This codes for CASSITGGGGSNQPQHF.

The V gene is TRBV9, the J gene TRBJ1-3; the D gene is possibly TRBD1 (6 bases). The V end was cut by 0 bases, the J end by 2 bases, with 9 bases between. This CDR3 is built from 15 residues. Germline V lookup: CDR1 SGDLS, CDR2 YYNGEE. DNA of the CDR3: TGTGCCAGCAGCGTAGGGTCAGGGGCTGGAAACACCATATATTTT. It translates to CASSVGSGAGNTIYF.

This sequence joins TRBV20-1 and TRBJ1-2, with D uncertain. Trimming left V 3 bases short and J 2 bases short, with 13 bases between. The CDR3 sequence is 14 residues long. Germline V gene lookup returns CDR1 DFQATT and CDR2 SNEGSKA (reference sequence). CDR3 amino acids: CSASPPGLNYGYTF. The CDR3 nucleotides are TGCAGTGCTAGTCCTCCCGGACTGAACTATGGCTACACCTTC.

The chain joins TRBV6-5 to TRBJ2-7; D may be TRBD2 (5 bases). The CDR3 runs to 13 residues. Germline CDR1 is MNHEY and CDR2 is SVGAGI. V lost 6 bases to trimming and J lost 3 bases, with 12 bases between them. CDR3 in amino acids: CASSRGLYYEQYF. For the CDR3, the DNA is TGTGCCAGCAGCCGCGGACTGTACTACGAGCAGTACTTC.

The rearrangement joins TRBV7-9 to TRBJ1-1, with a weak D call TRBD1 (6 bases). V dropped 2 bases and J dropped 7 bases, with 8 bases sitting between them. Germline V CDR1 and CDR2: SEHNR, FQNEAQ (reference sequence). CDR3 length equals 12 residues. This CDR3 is CASSLMDSEAFF. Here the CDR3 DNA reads TGTGCCAGCAGCTTAATGGACAGTGAAGCTTTCTTT.